Presented here are 4 T cell receptor beta chains from one specimen sequenced in a study of T cells after yellow fever vaccination. TCRdb itself ran the 5' RACE reads through MiXCR, one entry per CDR3 protein. The sample yields 500,000 to 650,000 distinct CDR3 sequences, approximately 13% seen once. The material sequenced was PBMCs, taken on the day of the yellow fever booster vaccination. These receptor sequences come from a man younger than 40 who received the YFV17D yellow fever vaccine.

This clonotype turned up a few times. The chain joins TRBV29-1 to TRBJ2-7, with 9 bases matching TRBD1. After removal of 4 bases from V and 5 bases from J, the junction contained 9 bases not matched to a gene. This CDR3 comprises 14 residues. Per germline, CDR1 SQVTM and CDR2 ANQGSEA. This CDR3 is CSVVQGQGGNEQYF. The CDR3 DNA is TGCAGCGTTGTACAGGGACAGGGCGGGAACGAGCAGTACTTC.

CDR3: CASRPPGGLEKLFF. CDR3 sequence (DNA): TGTGCCAGCAGGCCGCCGGGAGGCCTTGAAAAACTGTTTTTT. This chain joins TRBV28 and TRBJ1-4, with D unresolved. V gave up 6 bases and J gave up 7 bases, with 15 bases separating them. CDR1 is MDHEN, CDR2 SYDVKM, per germline. This CDR3 comprises 14 residues.

The V call is TRBV7-2, the J call TRBJ2-7, with 10 nucleotides matching TRBD2. Trimming at V came to 4 bases and at J to 4 bases, leaving 13 bases not matched to a gene. CDR3 length equals 17 residues. CDR1 and CDR2 (germline): SGHTA, FQGNSA. The CDR3 spells CASSSRLGAGGPYEQYF. The CDR3 DNA reads as TGTGCCAGCAGCTCCCGCTTAGGAGCGGGAGGGCCTTACGAGCAGTACTTC.

CDR3 sequence reads: CASSPRSGETQYF. The DNA for the CDR3 is TGTGCCAGCAGCCCCAGGTCTGGGGAGACCCAGTACTTC. V gene TRBV14 combines with J gene TRBJ2-5; D unclear. Trimming removed 4 bases at V and 5 bases at J, with 11 bases between. This CDR3 comprises 13 residues. Germline V CDR1 and CDR2: SGHDN, FVKESK.